This TCR beta chain was recorded in a study of radiation and T cells in renal cell carcinoma. Points from the study as a whole: Without pretreatment biopsies, baseline tumor clonotype presence was undetermined. Top tumor clonotypes rose in blood 2 weeks post-radiation, then contracted.

Details on this clone: Its antigen is as yet unknown.

The time point is: baseline pretreatment blood. The treatment is: 15 Gy SBRT to primary tumor, nephrectomy 4 weeks later. After SBRT, blood was collected at 2 and 4 weeks, plus baseline. This renal cell carcinoma was of the clear cell type. V lost 4 bases, J lost 3 bases, and 5 bases stayed unmatched. Germline values: CDR1 SGHAT, CDR2 FQNNGV. The length of the CDR3 is 14 residues. Generated by immunoSEQ multiplex PCR, the TCRdb table keeps only in-frame clones and is missing some. This table has more than 140,000 clones, approximately 87% appearing once. This specimen was blood, taken from a patient whose treatment included radiotherapy and nephrectomy. The clonotype was recovered from a woman aged 50 to 65 with renal cell carcinoma. This chain links TRBV11-2 with TRBJ2-7; 8 nucleotides line up with TRBD1. CDR3 DNA: TGTGCCAGCAGCTCAGGACAGGGAAACTACGAGCAGTACTTC. It yields the protein CASSSGQGNYEQYF.